Shown below are 10 T cell receptor beta chains from a single sample sequenced in a study of CD8+ T cells in alopecia areata. Scientists pooled cutaneous lymph node cells and sorted them on CD4, CD8alpha, NKG2D, NKG2ACE and other markers. Following RNA extraction, reverse transcription yielded cDNA that acted as the sequencing template. Sequencing was performed with immunoSEQ multiplex PCR; in TCRdb, only in-frame clones are kept and a portion is missing. Found here are approximately 300,000 clones, no singletons; the ten largest cover 1.2%. Sequenced input: CD4+ T cells sorted from a lymph node. The receptors come from a C3H/HeJ mouse with alopecia areata. Strain haplotype at MHC: H2-k.

This clone was observed at least ten times. Genes here carry mouse names. The read stops 4 residues short of the end of the CDR3; the missing end is completed from the germline J gene. The V gene is TRBV5, the J gene TRBJ1-2; 9 nucleotides line up with TRBD1. CDR3 size: 14 residues. Germline V gene sequence: CDR1 LGHNA, CDR2 YNLKQL (reference sequence). V dropped 1 base and J dropped 3; count of bases not matched to a gene: 0. The part of the CDR3 DNA that was read is TGTGCCAGCAGCCAAGGGACAGGGGACTCC. This gives the protein CASSQGTGDS. The entire CDR3 protein is CASSQGTGDSDYTF.

This clone showed up just a few times. Any gene name here is a mouse gene name. The read finishes 4 residues shy of the CDR3 end, and the germline J gene is used to complete it. The chain uses TRBV13-3 and TRBJ2-2; 13 bases line up with TRBD2. V dropped 4 bases and J dropped 1; count of bases not matched to a gene: 4. This CDR3 is built from 17 residues. Germline lookup yields CDR1 NNHDY and CDR2 SYVADS. The CDR3 spells CASSLGLGGVNTGQLYF. The CDR3 bases that were read are TGTGCCAGCAGTCTGGGACTGGGGGGGGTAAACACCGGG.

With regard to this clone: Gene names follow the mouse nomenclature. Coverage ceases 4 residues before the CDR3 finishes, and the germline J gene fills in the end. The chain uses TRBV13-3 and TRBJ1-2; tentative D call: TRBD1 (6 bases). The ends were cut back, 4 bases at V and 2 bases at J, with 12 bases in the middle. The CDR3 extends over 14 amino acids. Germline V gene sequence: CDR1 NNHDY, CDR2 SYVADS. CDR3 sequence: CASSPQGGNSDYTF. The part of the CDR3 DNA that was read is TGTGCCAGCAGTCCACAGGGTGGCAACTCC.

On this clone: Each gene name is a mouse one. The read ends 4 residues before the CDR3 terminus; that terminus is restored from the germline J gene. The chain employs TRBV12-1 and TRBJ2-5; 8 bases fit TRBD2. CDR1 and CDR2 (germline): SGHSN, HYEKVE. The CDR3 spans 15 residues. The CDR3 reads CASSLEGTGKDTQYF. The part of the CDR3 DNA that was read is TGTGCCAGCTCTCTCGAGGGGACTGGAAAAGAC.

This clone has a handful of counts. The gene names given are mouse names. The read is 4 residues too short to cover the CDR3 end, so that end is filled in from the germline J gene. The chain is built from TRBV17 and TRBJ2-5, with D unresolved. Germline V gene data show CDR1 as MNHDT and CDR2 as YYDKIL. V was clipped by 4 bases and J by 2 bases, with 13 bases between them. There are 15 residues in the CDR3. CDR3 residues: CASSKGGAGQDTQYF. Partial CDR3 DNA: TGTGCTAGCAGTAAAGGTGGCGCAGGCCAAGAC.

In its sample, this clone was seen a few times. A read error may explain this, as a much larger clone is one base away. Gene names refer to mouse genes. The read ends 4 residues early relative to the CDR3; the germline J gene fills the gap. Other DNA sequences in the sample encode the same CDR3. This sequence joins TRBV13-3 and TRBJ1-2; D perhaps matches TRBD1 (6 bases). Germline CDR1 is NNHDY and CDR2 is SYVADS. Trimming pared 2 bases from V and 2 bases from J, leaving 7 bases between. The CDR3 is 13 residues long. CDR3 bases read: TGTGCCAGCAGTGACCAGGGGAACTCC. It is translated as CASSDQGNS. The whole CDR3 sequence reads CASSDQGNSDYTF.

Ten or more counts support this clone. Germline and genes here are mouse. The CDR3 is cut off 4 residues early in the read; its end comes from the germline J gene. Other DNA sequences of this sample code for an identical CDR3. This chain connects TRBV13-1 to TRBJ2-1; 7 positions match TRBD1. Per germline, CDR1 NSHNY and CDR2 SYGAGN. The CDR3 is made up of 14 amino acids. The trim removed 3 bases at V and 3 bases at J, leaving 3 bases unmatched. The sequenced CDR3 bases are TGTGCCAGCAGTGGCCGGGACAGCTATGCT. This encodes CASSGRDSYA. The full CDR3 protein reads CASSGRDSYAEQFF.

This clone occurred a few times. The gene names given are mouse names. The CDR3 end is not reached by the read, which stops 4 residues before it; the germline J gene fills it in. V is TRBV1 and J is TRBJ1-1; the D is unclear. Trimming removed 1 base at V and 4 bases at J, with 7 bases between. Germline V gene lookup returns CDR1 NSQYPW and CDR2 LRSPGD (reference sequence). The CDR3 is made up of 13 amino acids. CDR3 region: CTCSAVEGTEVFF. The sequenced part of the CDR3 DNA is TGCACCTGCAGTGCAGTGGAGGGCACA.

This clone was counted a few times. Genes and germline come from the mouse. The sequence runs out 4 residues before the end of the CDR3; the remainder is reconstructed from the germline J gene. The chain joins TRBV19 to TRBJ2-1; tentative D call: TRBD1 (6 bases). The V gene lost 1 base and the J gene lost 2 bases, with 10 bases spanning the gap. This CDR3 comprises 15 residues. The V gene's germline CDR1 is FNHDT and CDR2 SITEND (reference sequence). The CDR3 loop reads CASSIPAGDYAEQFF. CDR3 bases read: TGTGCCAGCAGTATACCCGCAGGGGACTATGCT.

This clone turned up a few times. Gene names refer to mouse genes. The CDR3 is cut off 4 residues early in the read; its end comes from the germline J gene. This chain uses TRBV19 with TRBJ2-4, with 7 bases identical to TRBD1. CDR1 and CDR2 (germline): FNHDT, SITEND (reference sequence). There are 15 residues in the CDR3. The CDR3 region is CASSILDRERNTLYF. The sequenced part of the CDR3 DNA is TGTGCCAGCAGTATCCTCGACAGGGAGAGAAAC.